The 22 T cell receptor beta chains below were found in one sample sequenced in a study of blood T cell repertoires in COVID-19. The assay was immunoSEQ multiplex PCR, and TCRdb's table has in-frame clones only and misses some. The top ten clones hold about 1% of a sample with some 100,000 clones, approximately 93% of them seen once. Sample: peripheral blood. The source is a man in his 60s with acute or convalescent COVID-19.

The rearrangement links TRBV5-1 to TRBJ2-2, with 8 nucleotides matching TRBD1. The CDR3 runs 13 residues. Trimming at V came to 4 bases and at J to 6 bases, leaving 2 bases not matched to a gene. The germline CDR1 and CDR2 sequences are SGHRS and YFSETQ. The CDR3 DNA sequence: TGCGCCAGCAGCCGACAGGGGTCCGGGGAGCTGTTTTTT. This codes for CASSRQGSGELFF.

The CDR3 DNA reads as TGTGCCAGCAGACCTCACAGGGTACCTGAGAACACTGAAGCTTTCTTT. Protein product: CASRPHRVPENTEAFF. The chain has TRBV6-6 and TRBJ1-1, with D possibly matching TRBD1 (6 bases). V lost 6 bases to trimming and J lost 1 base, with 18 bases between them. The CDR3 length is 16 residues. Looked up from germline, CDR1 is MNHNY and CDR2 is SVGAGI (reference sequence).

The table lists this clone with a few counts. J is TRBJ2-7 and V is TRBV5-7; D remains ambiguous. TRBV5-7 has ORF status, its function being uncertain. The CDR3 has 12 residues. The V end lost 0 bases, the J end lost 5 bases, and 6 bases lay between the germline ends. The CDR3 DNA is TGTGCCAGCAGCTTGGCCCCTGACGAGCAGTACTTC. Translation gives CASSLAPDEQYF.

The rearrangement links TRBV5-1 to TRBJ2-2, with TRBD2 matching 12 bases. Germline CDR1 reads SGHRS; CDR2 reads YFSETQ. The CDR3 is made up of 16 amino acids. Germline trimming cut 4 bases from V and 7 bases from J; bases unmatched to any gene: 8. CDR3 amino acids: CASSRRLAGEIGELFF. The DNA of the CDR3 is TGCGCCAGCAGCCGCCGACTAGCGGGAGAGATCGGGGAGCTGTTTTTT.

The CDR3 DNA is TGTGCCAGCAGTGAACGATCAATTCAAACAGGGGGCTCTGGAAACACCATATATTTT. Encoded protein: CASSERSIQTGGSGNTIYF. The chain combines TRBV6-1 with TRBJ1-3; 8 bases match TRBD1. Germline-derived CDR1 and CDR2 are MNHNS and SASEGT. The CDR3 extends over 19 amino acids. V gave up 2 bases and J gave up 0 bases; unmatched junction bases: 12.

This chain links TRBV7-9 with TRBJ1-1; TRBD1 matches 7 bases. This CDR3 region has 12 residues. CDR1 SEHNR and CDR2 FQNEAQ come from the germline V gene (reference sequence). V was clipped by 3 bases and J by 8 bases; unmatched bases: 3. The CDR3 sequence is CASSFPGQEAFF. As DNA, the CDR3 is TGTGCCAGCAGCTTTCCGGGACAGGAAGCTTTCTTT.

The chain uses TRBV10-3 and TRBJ2-1, with 11 nucleotides matching TRBD1. The CDR3 spans 16 residues. V was clipped by 0 bases and J by 6 bases; unmatched bases: 4. CDR1 and CDR2 (germline): ENHRY, SYGVKD. CDR3 residues: CAISESGTGGVNEQFF. CDR3 coding DNA: TGTGCCATCAGTGAGTCGGGGACAGGGGGGGTCAATGAGCAGTTCTTC.

The J gene is TRBJ2-1, the V gene TRBV15; TRBD1 matches 8 bases. Germline values: CDR1 LNHNV, CDR2 YYDKDF (reference sequence). The CDR3 is 17 amino acids. Trimming at V came to 1 base and at J to 2 bases, leaving 7 bases not matched to a gene. Written as DNA, the CDR3 is TGTGCCACCAGCAGAGGAGGCAGGGGGCAAGCCTACAATGAGCAGTTCTTC. It is translated as CATSRGGRGQAYNEQFF.

The chain carries TRBV7-8 and TRBJ1-5, with 9 bases matching TRBD1. Germline V gives CDR1 SGHVS, CDR2 FQNEAQ. CDR3 length: 18 amino acids. V gave up 1 base and J gave up 6 bases; unmatched junction bases: 13. In DNA, the CDR3 is TGTGCCAGCAGCTTAGGGCCGTCCGGGACAGGGAACTCTCAGCCCCAGCATTTT. It yields the protein CASSLGPSGTGNSQPQHF.

This rearrangement joins TRBV3-1 (or the pseudogene TRBV3-2) to TRBJ1-1, with 8 nucleotides matching TRBD1. Trimming at V came to 2 bases and at J to 4 bases, leaving 15 bases not matched to a gene. In germline, CDR1 is LGHDT, CDR2 YNNKEL (reference sequence). This CDR3 has 18 residues. CDR3 bases: TGTGCCAGCAGCCAACGCCGTGGACAGGGTCTTTATATCACTGAAGCTTTCTTT. It is translated as CASSQRRGQGLYITEAFF.

This sequence joins TRBV10-2 and TRBJ2-7, with 12 bases lining up with TRBD2. The V segment lost 4 bases and the J segment 3 bases; nucleotides outside the gene matches: 1. The CDR3 is 14 amino acids. CDR1 is WSHSY and CDR2 is SAAADI in the germline V gene. The CDR3 nucleotides are TGCGCCAGCAGTGCTAGCGGGAGGGTCTACGAGCAGTACTTC. It yields the protein CASSASGRVYEQYF.

The genes are TRBV7-9 and TRBJ1-1, with TRBD1 as a possible D gene (5 bases). In germline, CDR1 is SEHNR, CDR2 FQNEAQ (reference sequence). This CDR3 spans 15 amino acids. V was cut by 5 bases and J by 1 base, with 14 bases left in between. CDR3 amino acids: CASSLGTAGNTEAFF. The CDR3 DNA is TGTGCCAGCAGCCTAGGGACGGCGGGGAACACTGAAGCTTTCTTT.

The chain carries TRBV19 and TRBJ1-1, with D maybe TRBD1 (6 bases). CDR1 LNHDA and CDR2 SQIVND come from the germline V gene (reference sequence). This CDR3 region has 15 residues. Trimming cost V 7 bases and J 1 base, with 16 bases left between them. CDR3 in DNA: TGTGCCAGTACCCCAGGGGCGGACTGGAACACTGAAGCTTTCTTT. This translates into CASTPGADWNTEAFF.

This clone was detected only once. The chain uses TRBV7-9 and TRBJ2-3; D is perhaps TRBD1 (5 bases). Germline V gene lookup returns CDR1 SEHNR and CDR2 FQNEAQ (reference sequence). With 4 bases removed from V and 0 bases from J, the gap between germline ends came to 14 bases. CDR3 length equals 16 residues. The CDR3 region has the DNA TGTGCCAGCAGCTCCGACAGAAGTGCTAGCACAGATACGCAGTATTTT. It is translated as CASSSDRSASTDTQYF.

This clone occurred once. The chain uses TRBV6-5 and TRBJ2-7; 8 bases fit TRBD2. V shed 6 bases, J shed 6 bases, and the junction held 7 bases outside the gene matches. Germline assignment: CDR1 MNHEY and CDR2 SVGAGI. The CDR3 covers 13 residues. This CDR3 reads CASSPGRVREQYF. The DNA for the CDR3 is TGTGCCAGCAGCCCCGGGAGGGTCCGCGAGCAGTACTTC.

The chain is built from TRBV5-1 and TRBJ1-4; 9 nucleotides line up with TRBD1. The CDR3 totals 17 residues. Losses at the gene ends were 6 bases for V and 7 bases for J; bases not matched to a gene: 16. The V gene's germline CDR1 is SGHRS and CDR2 YFSETQ. The CDR3 region has the DNA TGCGCCAGCACACCCGGGACAGGGACTCAACAAATTGAAAAACTGTTTTTT. It specifies CASTPGTGTQQIEKLFF.

The chain uses TRBV5-1 and TRBJ2-1; 11 bases line up with TRBD2. Germline V gives CDR1 SGHRS, CDR2 YFSETQ. The CDR3 totals 21 residues. The trim removed 6 bases at V and 5 bases at J, leaving 25 bases unmatched. The CDR3 loop reads CASIRDRVIAGGDPPHNEQFF. The CDR3 nucleotides read TGCGCCAGCATACGGGACAGGGTAATAGCGGGAGGGGATCCTCCCCACAATGAGCAGTTCTTC.

This rearrangement joins TRBV28 to TRBJ1-4; 7 bases line up with TRBD1. The CDR3 covers 16 residues. Trimming cost V 3 bases and J 5 bases; bases outside gene matches: 9. Germline CDR1 reads MDHEN; CDR2 reads SYDVKM. Here the CDR3 DNA reads TGTGCCAGCAGTTTCACCCGGACAGGTGGCAATGAAAAACTGTTTTTT. This sequence encodes CASSFTRTGGNEKLFF.

CDR3 DNA sequence: TGCAGCGACGCGGGAGTGGGCACAGATACGCAGTATTTT. Translation gives CSDAGVGTDTQYF. The genes are TRBV29-1 and TRBJ2-3, with 7 positions matching TRBD2. V shed 7 bases and J 1 base; nucleotides not matched to a gene: 5. Germline V gives CDR1 SQVTM, CDR2 ANQGSEA. The CDR3 is made up of 13 amino acids.

The rearrangement joins TRBV2 to TRBJ2-2, with TRBD2 matching over 7 bases. Germline V CDR1 and CDR2: SNHLY, FYNNEI. This CDR3 region has 13 residues. Germline trimming cut 6 bases from V and 8 bases from J; bases unmatched to any gene: 6. The CDR3 DNA reads as TGTGCCAGCAGCCGGACTAGAGGTGGGGAGCTGTTTTTT. Amino acid sequence: CASSRTRGGELFF. The full variable domain, its missing parts supplied by reference TRBV2 and TRBJ2-2, is EPEVTQTPSHQVTQMGQEVILRCVPISNHLYFYWYRQILGQKVEFLVSFYNNEISEKSEIFDDQFSVERPDGSNFTLKIRSTKLEDSAMYFCASSRTRGGELFFGEGSRLTVL.

CDR3 sequence reads: CASSSPDSAYEQYF. DNA of the CDR3: TGTGCCAGCAGCTCCCCCGACAGCGCTTACGAGCAGTACTTC. This chain uses TRBV6-5 with TRBJ2-7, with TRBD1 as a possible D gene (5 bases). Germline CDR1 is MNHEY and CDR2 is SVGAGI. CDR3 length: 14 residues. V was shortened by 6 bases and J by 4 bases, with 16 bases between the two germline ends.

V is TRBV24-1 and J is TRBJ1-5, with TRBD1 identical over 9 bases. The length of the CDR3 is 15 residues. CDR1 and CDR2 (germline): KGHDR, SFDVKD. Losses at the gene ends were 3 bases for V and 7 bases for J; bases not matched to a gene: 6. The CDR3 loop reads CATSDATGGGQPQHF. The CDR3 nucleotides read TGTGCCACCAGTGATGCCACAGGGGGCGGACAGCCCCAGCATTTT.